This T cell receptor (beta chain) stems from a study of identical twins. TCRdb recomputed calls from the 5' RACE reads with MiXCR, one row per CDR3 protein. The sample yields roughly 720,000 distinct CDR3 sequences, over 15% seen once. In this sample, this clonotype turned up a few times. Trimming left V 1 base short and J 0 bases short, with 13 bases between. The CDR3 spans 16 residues. The data also belong to a second study, concerning T cells expressing NK-cell markers.

What was sequenced was PBMCs. The chain employs TRBV12-3 or TRBV12-4 and TRBJ2-7, with D possibly matching TRBD1 (5 bases). The origin of this receptor is a woman aged 18-29 years in good health. CDR3 sequence: CASSLVQGRASYEQYF. CDR3 coding DNA: TGTGCCAGCAGTTTAGTCCAGGGCAGGGCCTCCTACGAGCAGTACTTC.